These 28 T cell receptor beta chains share one sample of origin, sequenced in a study of T cell changes during pregnancy in multiple sclerosis. The protocol was immunoSEQ multiplex PCR, while the TCRdb copy is restricted to in-frame clones and leaves out a portion. The sample holds over 25,000 clones, 80% to 95% seen once. The source was CD8+ T cells from peripheral blood mononuclear cells, collected before pregnancy. These receptors all stem from a female donor with multiple sclerosis, enrolled in a pregnancy study.

This chain connects TRBV6-5 to TRBJ2-3, with D possibly being TRBD2 (6 bases). The CDR3 runs to 14 residues. From germline, CDR1 is MNHEY and CDR2 SVGAGI. V lost 2 bases and J 2 bases, leaving 8 bases between the germline ends. The CDR3 reads CASSYGGFTDTQYF. The DNA of the CDR3 is TGTGCCAGCAGTTACGGGGGGTTCACAGATACGCAGTATTTT.

This clone was detected only once. In DNA, the CDR3 is TGTGCCAGCAGCTTGGAAGGGACAGGGCAGGAGGGAGATACGCAGTATTTT. It yields the protein CASSLEGTGQEGDTQYF. This chain joins TRBV11-2 and TRBJ2-3; 9 bases are a match to TRBD1. V trimming: 3 bases; J trimming: 5 bases; junction bases outside the gene matches: 12. Germline V gene data show CDR1 as SGHAT and CDR2 as FQNNGV. This CDR3 comprises 17 residues.

This chain's CDR3 is CASRQDSVSYEQYF. CDR3 nucleotide sequence: TGTGCCAGCAGACAGGACTCCGTCTCCTACGAGCAGTACTTC. V gene TRBV19 combines with J gene TRBJ2-7; tentatively, D is TRBD1 (6 bases). The germline V gene has CDR1 LNHDA and CDR2 SQIVND (reference sequence). This CDR3 has 14 residues. Trimming took off 9 bases at V and 0 bases at J, with 15 bases between the two ends.

The V gene is TRBV5-4, the J gene TRBJ2-7, with 8 bases identical to TRBD2. V lost 0 bases and J lost 3; bases outside the gene matches: 5. Germline CDR1 and CDR2: SGHNT and YYREEE (reference sequence). The CDR3 has 15 residues. CDR3 in amino acids: CASSLDLAGFYEQYF. The DNA for the CDR3 is TGTGCCAGCAGCTTGGATTTAGCGGGATTCTACGAGCAGTACTTC.

CDR3 in amino acids: CASSFRGASGSEANVLTF. The CDR3 DNA reads as TGTGCCAGCAGCTTCAGGGGCGCTAGCGGGAGCGAGGCCAACGTCCTGACTTTC. The genes are TRBV7-9 and TRBJ2-6; 10 bases line up with TRBD2. The V and J ends lost 3 bases and 6 bases, in that order; junction bases with no gene match: 11. In germline, CDR1 is SEHNR, CDR2 FQNEAQ (reference sequence). CDR3 length: 18 amino acids.

The genes are TRBV5-6 and TRBJ2-7; 8 positions match TRBD1. The germline CDR1 and CDR2 sequences are SGHDT and YYEEEE. Germline trimming cut 0 bases from V and 6 bases from J; bases unmatched to any gene: 11. This CDR3 comprises 16 residues. The CDR3 loop is CASSLGRGLGLSEQYF. The DNA of the CDR3 is TGTGCCAGCAGCTTGGGCAGGGGGCTGGGCTTAAGCGAGCAGTACTTC.

The V call is TRBV6-1, the J call TRBJ1-2, with no clear D. There are 10 residues in the CDR3. With 5 bases removed from V and 14 bases from J, the gap between germline ends came to 12 bases. CDR1 and CDR2 (germline): MNHNS, SASEGT. The CDR3 nucleotides read TGTGCCAGCAGTTCGACTGCAGCAACCTTC. Translation gives CASSSTAATF.

The chain employs TRBV4-1 and TRBJ2-1, with 13 positions matching TRBD2. Germline V gives CDR1 MGHRA, CDR2 YSYEKL. V trimming: 6 bases; J trimming: 10 bases; junction bases outside the gene matches: 15. The CDR3 has 17 residues. The CDR3 nucleotides read TGCGCCAGCAGACAGGAGGTAGGGACTAGCGGGGTCTCAGAGCAGTTCTTC. Its translation: CASRQEVGTSGVSEQFF.

The J gene is TRBJ2-2, the V gene TRBV14; D unclear. Germline loops: CDR1 SGHDN, CDR2 FVKESK. V was clipped by 1 base and J by 6 bases, with 6 bases between them. This CDR3 has 13 amino acids. The CDR3 reads CASSQGYPGELFF. CDR3 sequence (DNA): TGTGCCAGCAGCCAAGGCTACCCCGGGGAGCTGTTTTTT.

The V and J genes are TRBV27 and TRBJ1-5; the match to TRBD1 covers 10 bases. This CDR3 region has 15 residues. CDR1 and CDR2 from the germline V gene are MNHEY and SMNVEV (reference sequence). Trimming removed 6 bases from V and 4 bases from J; junction bases left unmatched: 6. The CDR3 loop reads CASRHGTGANQPQHF. CDR3 DNA sequence: TGTGCCAGCAGACACGGGACAGGGGCTAATCAGCCCCAGCATTTT.

The chain joins TRBV15 to TRBJ2-3; TRBD1 might be the D (5 bases). The CDR3 runs 15 residues. V lost 0 bases and J 4 bases, leaving 11 bases between the germline ends. Germline V lookup: CDR1 LNHNV, CDR2 YYDKDF (reference sequence). The chain's CDR3 is CATSRDLGPADTQYF. DNA of the CDR3: TGTGCCACCAGCAGAGATTTGGGGCCCGCAGATACGCAGTATTTT.

The V and J genes are TRBV19 and TRBJ1-5; D not resolved. Between the trimmed V and J ends, which lost 1 base and 3 bases, there was a span of 7 bases. Per the germline V gene, CDR1 is LNHDA and CDR2 is SQIVND (reference sequence). The CDR3 consists of 14 residues. CDR3 sequence reads: CASSIGETNQPQHF. The CDR3 nucleotides read TGTGCCAGTAGTATAGGGGAGACCAATCAGCCCCAGCATTTT.

There are a few counts of this clone. The chain combines TRBV7-2 with TRBJ2-3, with TRBD2 identical over 7 bases. The CDR3 contains 16 residues. V gave up 0 bases and J gave up 2 bases; unmatched junction bases: 5. Germline values: CDR1 SGHTA, CDR2 FQGNSA. The CDR3 DNA reads TGTGCCAGCAGCTTAGCCCCTAGCGGCGCCACAGATACGCAGTATTTT. Translating it yields CASSLAPSGATDTQYF.

The rearrangement joins TRBV11-2 to TRBJ1-2, with 8 bases aligning to TRBD1. The germline V gene encodes CDR1 SGHAT and CDR2 FQNNGV. Unmatched junction bases numbered 5, after V lost 5 bases and J lost 3 bases. The CDR3 is 14 residues long. The CDR3 reads CASSRQGRYYGYTF. The CDR3 nucleotides are TGTGCCAGCAGCCGACAGGGGAGGTACTATGGCTACACCTTC.

The V gene is TRBV7-2, the J gene TRBJ2-7, with 15 bases identical to TRBD2. J gave up 1 base and V 0 bases, and 7 bases lay outside the gene matches. Germline lookup yields CDR1 SGHTA and CDR2 FQGNSA. The CDR3 totals 19 residues. The CDR3 sequence: CASSLAGLAGGSSSYEQYF. In DNA form, the CDR3 reads TGTGCCAGCAGCTTAGCTGGACTAGCGGGAGGGTCGTCATCCTACGAGCAGTACTTC.

The V gene is TRBV7-3, the J gene TRBJ2-3; 12 positions match TRBD2. The germline V gene has CDR1 SGHTA and CDR2 FQGTGA. The CDR3 covers 16 residues. Unmatched junction bases numbered 5, after V lost 4 bases and J lost 3 bases. DNA for the CDR3: TGTGCCAGCAGCTCGGGACTAGCGGGTGAAACAGATACGCAGTATTTT. It yields the protein CASSSGLAGETDTQYF.

This clone was found once. This chain connects TRBV15 to TRBJ2-5; 10 positions agree with TRBD1. V lost 2 bases to trimming and J lost 5 bases; unmatched junction nucleotides: 5. This CDR3 has 15 residues. In germline, CDR1 is LNHNV, CDR2 YYDKDF (reference sequence). This chain's CDR3 is CATSRRQGALETQYF. The CDR3 bases are TGTGCCACCAGCAGAAGACAGGGGGCTTTGGAGACCCAGTACTTC.

The V and J genes are TRBV6-6 and TRBJ1-5; D is possibly TRBD1 (5 bases). Germline V lookup: CDR1 MNHNY, CDR2 SVGAGI (reference sequence). CDR3 length equals 15 residues. Trimming took 2 bases from V and 4 from J, leaving 12 bases between them. The CDR3 region is CASSYTRGSNQPQHF. The DNA for the CDR3 is TGTGCCAGCAGTTACACCCGGGGGTCGAATCAGCCCCAGCATTTT.

Only a few counts were recorded for this clone. The chain couples TRBV4-2 to TRBJ2-1, with a weak D call TRBD2 (6 bases). The germline gives CDR1 LGHNA, CDR2 YNFKEQ. Trimming left V 0 bases short and J 6 bases short, with 15 bases between. There are 16 residues in the CDR3. The DNA for the CDR3 is TGTGCCAGCAGCCAAGATTTAGCGGACGGGGCCAATGAGCAGTTCTTC. Translation: CASSQDLADGANEQFF.

The chain joins TRBV27 to TRBJ1-1, with a possible D match to TRBD1 (6 bases). CDR1 MNHEY and CDR2 SMNVEV come from the germline V gene (reference sequence). CDR3 length equals 14 residues. Trimming pared 3 bases from V and 5 bases from J, leaving 13 bases between. CDR3 nucleotides: TGTGCCAGCAGTTTGGCGGGGGCGAGGACTGAAGCTTTCTTT. It translates to CASSLAGARTEAFF.

The chain links TRBV15 to TRBJ1-2; TRBD1 is a possible D gene (5 bases). Germline CDR1 is LNHNV and CDR2 is YYDKDF (reference sequence). V was shortened by 5 bases and J by 13 bases, with 26 bases between the two germline ends. The CDR3 is 15 amino acids. In DNA, the CDR3 is TGTGCCACCAGCCCAGAGCGGGTGACAGATGTTAATAGCACCTTC. It yields the protein CATSPERVTDVNSTF.

This chain connects TRBV11-3 to TRBJ2-7, with D possibly TRBD2 on 6 matching bases. The CDR3 contains 17 residues. CDR1 is SGHNT and CDR2 is YENEEA in the germline V gene. The V gene lost 4 bases and the J gene lost 4 bases, with 23 bases spanning the gap. As DNA, the CDR3 is TGTGCCAGCAGCTCGCGGGACCACTCCCATCCACATTACGAGCAGTACTTC. Its protein product is CASSSRDHSHPHYEQYF.

V gene TRBV19 combines with J gene TRBJ2-4, with 9 bases aligning to TRBD1. Germline-derived CDR1 and CDR2 are LNHDA and SQIVND (reference sequence). The CDR3 extends over 16 amino acids. Trimming cost V 3 bases and J 3 bases; bases outside gene matches: 6. CDR3 DNA: TGTGCCAGTAGTATTCCCGGGACAGGGTTCAAAAACATTCAGTACTTC. Translating gives CASSIPGTGFKNIQYF.

The DNA for the CDR3 is TGTGCCAGCAGTCACCGGGACAGGGGGTTAGGTGAGCAGTTCTTC. Amino acids: CASSHRDRGLGEQFF. The chain links TRBV27 to TRBJ2-1; 11 bases map to TRBD1. V gave up 5 bases and J gave up 9 bases; unmatched junction bases: 9. There are 15 residues in the CDR3. Germline CDR1 and CDR2: MNHEY and SMNVEV (reference sequence).

This chain joins TRBV4-2 and TRBJ2-7; D gene unclear. V was clipped by 0 bases and J by 7 bases, with 10 bases between them. The CDR3 totals 13 residues. CDR1 and CDR2 from the germline V gene are LGHNA and YNFKEQ. The DNA of the CDR3 is TGTGCCAGCAGCCAAGACCCCGCTCAGGAGCAGTACTTC. Translated, it gives CASSQDPAQEQYF.

V and J are TRBV11-3 and TRBJ2-7, with D possibly being TRBD1 (5 bases). The germline CDR1 and CDR2 sequences are SGHNT and YENEEA. This CDR3 has 12 residues. V lost 5 bases to trimming and J lost 3 bases, with 8 bases between them. CDR3 DNA sequence: TGTGCCAGCAGCCGAAGGGGCTACGAGCAGTACTTC. This translates into CASSRRGYEQYF.

The chain has TRBV27 and TRBJ2-5; the match to TRBD2 covers 10 bases. The germline V gene encodes CDR1 MNHEY and CDR2 SMNVEV (reference sequence). V lost 6 bases, J lost 9 bases, and 13 bases stayed unmatched. The CDR3 has 15 amino acids. For the CDR3, the DNA is TGTGCCAGCAGCTGGGGAGCGGGAGGGCCAGAAGCCCAGTACTTC. It specifies CASSWGAGGPEAQYF.

V is TRBV27 and J is TRBJ2-7; 7 nucleotides agree with TRBD1. CDR3 length: 16 residues. Germline V gives CDR1 MNHEY, CDR2 SMNVEV (reference sequence). Trimming took 7 bases from V and 6 from J; bases not matched to a gene: 18. The chain's CDR3 is CASKPTGQVHIGEQYF. CDR3 coding DNA: TGTGCCAGCAAACCTACCGGACAGGTCCATATAGGCGAGCAGTACTTC.